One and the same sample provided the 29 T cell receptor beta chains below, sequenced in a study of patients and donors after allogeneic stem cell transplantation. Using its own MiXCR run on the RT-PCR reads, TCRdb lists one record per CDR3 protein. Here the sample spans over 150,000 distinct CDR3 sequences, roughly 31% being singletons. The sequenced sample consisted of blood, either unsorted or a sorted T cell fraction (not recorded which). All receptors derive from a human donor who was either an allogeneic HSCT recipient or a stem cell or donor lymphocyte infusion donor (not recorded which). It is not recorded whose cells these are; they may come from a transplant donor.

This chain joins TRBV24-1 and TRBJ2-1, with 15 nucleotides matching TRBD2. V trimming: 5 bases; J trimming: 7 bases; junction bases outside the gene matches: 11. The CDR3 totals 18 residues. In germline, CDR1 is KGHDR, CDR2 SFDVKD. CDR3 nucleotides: TGTGCCACCAGTGCGGCCGGGACTAGCGGGAGGTACCCTAATGAGCAGTTCTTC. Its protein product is CATSAAGTSGRYPNEQFF.

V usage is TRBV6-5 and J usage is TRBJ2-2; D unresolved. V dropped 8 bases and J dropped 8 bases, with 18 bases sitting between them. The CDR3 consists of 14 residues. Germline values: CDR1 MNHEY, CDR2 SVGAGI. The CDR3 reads CASRIRSLDGELFF. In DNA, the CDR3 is TGTGCCAGCCGGATCCGGTCTTTAGATGGGGAGCTGTTTTTT.

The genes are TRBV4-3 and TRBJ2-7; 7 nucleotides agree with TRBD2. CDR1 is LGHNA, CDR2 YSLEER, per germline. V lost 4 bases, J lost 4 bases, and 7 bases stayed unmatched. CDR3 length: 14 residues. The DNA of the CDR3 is TGCGCCAGCAGCCCCCGGGCGGGAGAGTACGAGCAGTACTTC. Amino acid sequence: CASSPRAGEYEQYF.

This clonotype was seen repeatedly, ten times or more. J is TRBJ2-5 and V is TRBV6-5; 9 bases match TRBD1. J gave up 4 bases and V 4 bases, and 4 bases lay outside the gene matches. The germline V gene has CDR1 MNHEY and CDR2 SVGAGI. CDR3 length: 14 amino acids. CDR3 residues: CASSSGTGIETQYF. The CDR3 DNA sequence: TGTGCCAGCAGTTCTGGGACAGGGATAGAGACCCAGTACTTC.

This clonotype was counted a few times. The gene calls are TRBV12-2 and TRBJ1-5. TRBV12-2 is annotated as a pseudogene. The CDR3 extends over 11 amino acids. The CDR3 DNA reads TGTGCAAGTCGCCAAGATCAGCCCCAGCATTTT. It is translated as CASRQDQPQHF.

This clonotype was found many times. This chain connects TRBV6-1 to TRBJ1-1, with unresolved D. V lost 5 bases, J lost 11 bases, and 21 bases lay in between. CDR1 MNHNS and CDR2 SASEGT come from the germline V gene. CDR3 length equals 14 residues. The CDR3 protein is CASSPRGGNQNAFF. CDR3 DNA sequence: TGTGCCAGCAGTCCGCGCGGAGGGAATCAGAATGCTTTCTTT.

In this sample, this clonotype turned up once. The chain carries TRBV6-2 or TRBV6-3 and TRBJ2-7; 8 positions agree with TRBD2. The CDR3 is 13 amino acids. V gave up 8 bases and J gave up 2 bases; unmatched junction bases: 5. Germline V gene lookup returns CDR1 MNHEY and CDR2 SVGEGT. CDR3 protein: CASRLGLAYEQYF. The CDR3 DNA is TGTGCCAGCCGGCTGGGACTAGCCTACGAGCAGTACTTC.

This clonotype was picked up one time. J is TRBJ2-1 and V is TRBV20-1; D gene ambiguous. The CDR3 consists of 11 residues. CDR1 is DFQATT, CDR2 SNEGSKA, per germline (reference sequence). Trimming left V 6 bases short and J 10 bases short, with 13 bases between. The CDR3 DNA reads TGCAGTGCAAAGGACGGGCCCGAGCAGTTCTTC. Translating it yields CSAKDGPEQFF.

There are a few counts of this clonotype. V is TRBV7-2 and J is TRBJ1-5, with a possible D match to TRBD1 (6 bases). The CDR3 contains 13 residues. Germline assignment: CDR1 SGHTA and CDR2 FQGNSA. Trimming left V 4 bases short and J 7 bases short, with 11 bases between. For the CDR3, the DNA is TGTGCCAGCAGCTCCACAGGGACCCAGCCCCAGCATTTT. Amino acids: CASSSTGTQPQHF.

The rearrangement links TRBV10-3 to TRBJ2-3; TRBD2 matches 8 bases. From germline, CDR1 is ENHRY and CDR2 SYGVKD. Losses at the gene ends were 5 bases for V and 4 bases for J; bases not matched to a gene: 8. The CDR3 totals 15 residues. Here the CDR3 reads CAISSQGLEADTQYF. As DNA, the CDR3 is TGTGCCATCAGTTCGCAGGGACTAGAAGCAGATACGCAGTATTTT.

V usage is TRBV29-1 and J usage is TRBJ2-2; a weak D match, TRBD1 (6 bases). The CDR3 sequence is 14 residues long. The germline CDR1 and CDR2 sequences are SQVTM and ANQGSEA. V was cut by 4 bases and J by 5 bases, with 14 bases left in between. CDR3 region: CSVVWQGRTGELFF. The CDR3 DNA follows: TGCAGCGTTGTATGGCAGGGGCGGACCGGGGAGCTGTTTTTT.

CDR3 region: CSARRGREGYEQYF. The CDR3 DNA follows: TGCAGTGCTAGACGTGGGCGGGAGGGGTACGAGCAGTACTTC. This chain joins TRBV20-1 and TRBJ2-7, with 9 bases identical to TRBD2. This CDR3 comprises 14 residues. V shed 2 bases, J shed 4 bases, and the junction held 6 bases outside the gene matches. Germline CDR1 is DFQATT and CDR2 is SNEGSKA (reference sequence).

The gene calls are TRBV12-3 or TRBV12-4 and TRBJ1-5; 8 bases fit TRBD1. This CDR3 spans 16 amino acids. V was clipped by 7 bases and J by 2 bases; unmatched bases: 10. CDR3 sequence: CASTQRTGRGNQPQHF. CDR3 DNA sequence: TGTGCCAGCACCCAACGGACAGGGAGGGGCAATCAGCCCCAGCATTTT.

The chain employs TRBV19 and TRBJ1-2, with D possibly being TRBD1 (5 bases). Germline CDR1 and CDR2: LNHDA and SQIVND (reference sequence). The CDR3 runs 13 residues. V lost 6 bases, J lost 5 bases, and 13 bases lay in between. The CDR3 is CASSPRGDYGYTF. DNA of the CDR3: TGTGCCAGTAGCCCCCGAGGGGATTATGGCTACACCTTC.

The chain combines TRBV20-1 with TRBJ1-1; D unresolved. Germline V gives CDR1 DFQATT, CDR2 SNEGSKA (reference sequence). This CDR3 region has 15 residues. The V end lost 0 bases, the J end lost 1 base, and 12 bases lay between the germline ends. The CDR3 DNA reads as TGCAGTGCTAGAGAGAGATGGCAGAGGAACACTGAAGCTTTCTTT. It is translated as CSARERWQRNTEAFF.

The CDR3, as DNA: TGTGCCAGCAGTTTATATACCGACACTGAAGCTTTCTTT. Encoded protein: CASSLYTDTEAFF. V gene TRBV28 combines with J gene TRBJ1-1; D remains ambiguous. V lost 1 base, J lost 3 bases, and 6 bases lay in between. CDR1 MDHEN and CDR2 SYDVKM come from the germline V gene. The CDR3 has 13 residues.

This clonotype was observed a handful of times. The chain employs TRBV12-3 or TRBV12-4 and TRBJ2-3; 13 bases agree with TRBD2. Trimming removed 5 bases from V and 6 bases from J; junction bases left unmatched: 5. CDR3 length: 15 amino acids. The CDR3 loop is CASSHGLAGADTQYF. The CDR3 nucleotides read TGTGCCAGCAGTCATGGACTAGCGGGAGCGGATACGCAGTATTTT.

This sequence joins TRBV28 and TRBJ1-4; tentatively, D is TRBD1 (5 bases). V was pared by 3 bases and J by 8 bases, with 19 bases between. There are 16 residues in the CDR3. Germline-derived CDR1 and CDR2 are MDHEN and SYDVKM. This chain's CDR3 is CASSFWVRGVSEKLFF. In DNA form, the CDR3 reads TGTGCCAGCAGTTTCTGGGTGCGGGGGGTATCGGAAAAACTGTTTTTT.

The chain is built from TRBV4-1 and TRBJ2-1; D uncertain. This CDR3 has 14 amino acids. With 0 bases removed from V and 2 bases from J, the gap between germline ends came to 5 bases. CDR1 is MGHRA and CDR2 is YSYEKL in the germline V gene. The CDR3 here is CASSQEFTYNEQFF. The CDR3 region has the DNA TGCGCCAGCAGCCAAGAGTTCACCTACAATGAGCAGTTCTTC.

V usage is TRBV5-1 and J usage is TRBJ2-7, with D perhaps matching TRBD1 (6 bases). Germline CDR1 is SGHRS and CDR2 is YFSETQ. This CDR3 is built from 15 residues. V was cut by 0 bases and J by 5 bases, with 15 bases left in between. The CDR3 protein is CASSLVDSASDEQYF. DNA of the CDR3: TGCGCCAGCAGCTTGGTGGACAGTGCCTCGGACGAGCAGTACTTC.

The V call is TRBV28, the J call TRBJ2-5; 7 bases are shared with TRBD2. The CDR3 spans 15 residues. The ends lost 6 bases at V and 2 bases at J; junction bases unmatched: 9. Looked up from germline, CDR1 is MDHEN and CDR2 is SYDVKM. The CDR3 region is CASSPTLLAQETQYF. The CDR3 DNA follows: TGTGCCAGCAGCCCCACCTTACTAGCGCAAGAGACCCAGTACTTC. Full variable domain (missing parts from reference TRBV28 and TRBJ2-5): DVKVTQSSRYLVKRTGEKVFLECVQDMDHENMFWYRQDPGLGLRLIYFSYDVKMKEKGDIPEGYSVSREKKERFSLILESASTNQTSMYLCASSPTLLAQETQYFGPGTRLLVL.

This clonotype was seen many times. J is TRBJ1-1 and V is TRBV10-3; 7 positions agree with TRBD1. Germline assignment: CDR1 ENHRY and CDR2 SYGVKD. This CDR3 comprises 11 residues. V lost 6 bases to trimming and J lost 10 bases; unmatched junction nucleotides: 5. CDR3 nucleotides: TGTGCCATCAGCCAGGGGGTTGGAGCTTTCTTT. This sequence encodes CAISQGVGAFF.

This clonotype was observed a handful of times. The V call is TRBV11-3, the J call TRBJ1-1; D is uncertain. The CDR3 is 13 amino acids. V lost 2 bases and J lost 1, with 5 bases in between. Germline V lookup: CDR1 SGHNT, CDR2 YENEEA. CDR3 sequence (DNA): TGTGCCAGCAGCTTATGGGCGAACACTGAAGCTTTCTTT. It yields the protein CASSLWANTEAFF.

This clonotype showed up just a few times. CDR3 bases: TGTGCCAGCAGCCAAGATAGAGGGCCAGGGGCTCAAGGCTACACCTTC. It yields the protein CASSQDRGPGAQGYTF. The chain joins TRBV14 to TRBJ1-2, with D possibly matching TRBD1 (6 bases). V lost 0 bases and J lost 8, with 19 bases in between. The length of the CDR3 is 16 residues. The germline gives CDR1 SGHDN, CDR2 FVKESK.

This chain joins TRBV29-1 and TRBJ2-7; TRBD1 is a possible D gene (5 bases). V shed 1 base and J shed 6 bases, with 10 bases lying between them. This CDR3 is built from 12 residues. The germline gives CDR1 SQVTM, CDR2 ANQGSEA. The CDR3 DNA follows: TGCAGCGTTGAAGGGCAGGGAAGCGAGCAGTACTTC. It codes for CSVEGQGSEQYF.

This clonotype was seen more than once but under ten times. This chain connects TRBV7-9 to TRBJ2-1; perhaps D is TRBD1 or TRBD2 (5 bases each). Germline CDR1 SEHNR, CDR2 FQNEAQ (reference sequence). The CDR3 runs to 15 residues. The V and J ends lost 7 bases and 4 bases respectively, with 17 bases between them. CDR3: CASTPGTTLYNEQFF. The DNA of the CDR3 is TGTGCCAGCACCCCCGGGACCACGTTATACAATGAGCAGTTCTTC.

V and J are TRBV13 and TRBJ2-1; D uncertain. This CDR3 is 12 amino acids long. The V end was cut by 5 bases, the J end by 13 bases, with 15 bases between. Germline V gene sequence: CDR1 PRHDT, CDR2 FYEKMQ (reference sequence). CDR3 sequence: CASSGRPPHQFF. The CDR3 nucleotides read TGTGCCAGCAGCGGGCGGCCTCCCCACCAGTTCTTC.

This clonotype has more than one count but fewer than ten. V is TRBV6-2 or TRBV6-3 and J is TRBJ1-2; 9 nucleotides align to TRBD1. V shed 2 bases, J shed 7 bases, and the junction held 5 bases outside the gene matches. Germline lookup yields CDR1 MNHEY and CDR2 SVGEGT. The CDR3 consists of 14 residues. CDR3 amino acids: CASSYQDRGGGYTF. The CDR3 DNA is TGTGCCAGCAGTTACCAGGACAGGGGCGGTGGCTACACCTTC.

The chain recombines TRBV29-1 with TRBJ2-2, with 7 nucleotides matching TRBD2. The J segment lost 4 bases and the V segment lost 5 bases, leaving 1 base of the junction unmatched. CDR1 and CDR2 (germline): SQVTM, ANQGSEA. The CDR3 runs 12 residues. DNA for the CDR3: TGCAGCGTTAGCGGGGCCACCGGGGAGCTGTTTTTT. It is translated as CSVSGATGELFF.